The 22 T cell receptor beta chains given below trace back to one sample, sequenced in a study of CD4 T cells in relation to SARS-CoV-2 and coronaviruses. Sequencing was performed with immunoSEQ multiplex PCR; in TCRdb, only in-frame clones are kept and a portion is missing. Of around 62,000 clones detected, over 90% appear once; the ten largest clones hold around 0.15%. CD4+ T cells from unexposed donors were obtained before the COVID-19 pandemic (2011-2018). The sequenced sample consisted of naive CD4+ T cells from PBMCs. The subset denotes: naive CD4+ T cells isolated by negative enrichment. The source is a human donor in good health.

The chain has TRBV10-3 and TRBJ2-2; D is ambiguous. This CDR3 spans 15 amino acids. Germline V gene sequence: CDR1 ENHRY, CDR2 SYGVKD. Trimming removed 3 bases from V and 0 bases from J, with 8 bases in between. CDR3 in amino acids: CAISEGFANTGELFF. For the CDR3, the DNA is TGTGCCATCAGTGAAGGGTTCGCGAACACCGGGGAGCTGTTTTTT.

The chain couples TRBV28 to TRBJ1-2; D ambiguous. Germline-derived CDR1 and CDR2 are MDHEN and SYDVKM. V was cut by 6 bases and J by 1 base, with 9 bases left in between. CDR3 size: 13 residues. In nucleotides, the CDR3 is TGTGCCAGCAGCCGTACACATAACTATGGCTACACCTTC. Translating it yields CASSRTHNYGYTF.

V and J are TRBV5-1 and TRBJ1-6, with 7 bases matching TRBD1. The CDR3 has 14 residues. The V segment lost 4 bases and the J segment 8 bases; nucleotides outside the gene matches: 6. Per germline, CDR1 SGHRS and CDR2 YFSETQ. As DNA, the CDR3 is TGCGCCAGCAGCGGTACAGGGGTGGATTCACCCCTCCACTTT. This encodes CASSGTGVDSPLHF.

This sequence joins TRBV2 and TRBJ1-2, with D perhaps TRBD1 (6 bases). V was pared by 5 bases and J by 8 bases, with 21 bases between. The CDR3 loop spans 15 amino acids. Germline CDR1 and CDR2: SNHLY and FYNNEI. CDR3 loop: CASSRDTSVGGGYTF. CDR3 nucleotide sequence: TGTGCCAGCAGTAGGGACACCTCGGTGGGGGGAGGCTACACCTTC.

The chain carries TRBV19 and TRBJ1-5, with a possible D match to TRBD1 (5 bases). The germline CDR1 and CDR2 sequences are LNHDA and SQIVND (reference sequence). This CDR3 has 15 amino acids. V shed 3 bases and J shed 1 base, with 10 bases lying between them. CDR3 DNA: TGTGCCAGTAGTATGCGGGGGGGGAGCAATCAGCCCCAGCATTTT. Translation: CASSMRGGSNQPQHF.

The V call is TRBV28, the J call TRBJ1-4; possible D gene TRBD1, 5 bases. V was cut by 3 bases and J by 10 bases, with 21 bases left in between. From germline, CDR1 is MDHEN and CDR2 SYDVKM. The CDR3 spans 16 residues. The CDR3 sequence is CASSLIGWGDLRKLFF. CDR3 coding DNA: TGTGCCAGCAGTTTGATTGGGTGGGGGGACCTAAGAAAACTGTTTTTT.

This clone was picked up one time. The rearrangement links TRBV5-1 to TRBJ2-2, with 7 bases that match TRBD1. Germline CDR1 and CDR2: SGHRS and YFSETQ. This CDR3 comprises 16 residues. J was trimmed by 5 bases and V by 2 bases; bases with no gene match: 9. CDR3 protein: CASSLQGTARTGELFF. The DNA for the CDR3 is TGCGCCAGCAGCTTACAAGGGACAGCTAGAACCGGGGAGCTGTTTTTT.

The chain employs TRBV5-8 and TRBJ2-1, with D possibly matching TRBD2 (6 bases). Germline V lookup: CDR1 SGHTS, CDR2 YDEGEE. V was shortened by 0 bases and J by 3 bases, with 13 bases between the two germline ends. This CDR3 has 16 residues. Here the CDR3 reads CASSLDPGGLYNEQFF. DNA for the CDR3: TGTGCCAGCAGCTTGGACCCTGGGGGACTCTACAATGAGCAGTTCTTC. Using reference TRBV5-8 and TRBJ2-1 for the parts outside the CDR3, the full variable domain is EAGVTQSPTHLIKTRGQQATLRCSPISGHTSVYWYQQALGLGLQFLLWYDEGEERNRGNFPPRFSGRQFPNYSSELNVNALELEDSALYLCASSLDPGGLYNEQFFGPGTRLTVL.

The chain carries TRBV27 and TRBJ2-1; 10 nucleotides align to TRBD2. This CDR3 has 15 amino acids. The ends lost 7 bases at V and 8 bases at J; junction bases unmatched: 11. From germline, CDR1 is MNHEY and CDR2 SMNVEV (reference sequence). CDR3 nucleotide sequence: TGTGCCAGCAAGTCCCTAGCGGGAGTTGACTATGAGCAGTTCTTC. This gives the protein CASKSLAGVDYEQFF.

The CDR3 nucleotides read TGTGCCAGCAGTCCCGACAGACTGAACACTGAAGCTTTCTTT. As protein: CASSPDRLNTEAFF. V and J are TRBV28 and TRBJ1-1; TRBD1 is a possible D gene (5 bases). V lost 5 bases, J lost 0 bases, and 10 bases lay in between. From germline, CDR1 is MDHEN and CDR2 SYDVKM. The CDR3 covers 14 residues.

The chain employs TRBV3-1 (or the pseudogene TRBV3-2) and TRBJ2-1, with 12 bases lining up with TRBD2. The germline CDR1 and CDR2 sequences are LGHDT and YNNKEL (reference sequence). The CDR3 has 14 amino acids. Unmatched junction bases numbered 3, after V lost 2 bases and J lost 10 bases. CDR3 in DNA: TGTGCCAGCAGCCAAAGGACTAGCGGGAAGGAGCAGTTCTTC. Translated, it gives CASSQRTSGKEQFF.

DNA of the CDR3: TGTGCCAGCAGTGAATCCCCGACTAGCGGGGAGCCTCCGTACTTC. Translating gives CASSESPTSGEPPYF. The chain is built from TRBV2 and TRBJ2-7; TRBD2 aligns across 11 bases. Losses at the gene ends were 2 bases for V and 12 bases for J; bases not matched to a gene: 12. There are 15 residues in the CDR3. Germline V gene sequence: CDR1 SNHLY, CDR2 FYNNEI.

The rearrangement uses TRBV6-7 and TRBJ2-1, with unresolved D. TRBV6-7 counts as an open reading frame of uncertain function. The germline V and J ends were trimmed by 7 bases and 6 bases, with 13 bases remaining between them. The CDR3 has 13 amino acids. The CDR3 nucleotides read TGTGCCAGCATCGTTAATTTAAGCAATGAGCAGTTCTTC. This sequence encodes CASIVNLSNEQFF.

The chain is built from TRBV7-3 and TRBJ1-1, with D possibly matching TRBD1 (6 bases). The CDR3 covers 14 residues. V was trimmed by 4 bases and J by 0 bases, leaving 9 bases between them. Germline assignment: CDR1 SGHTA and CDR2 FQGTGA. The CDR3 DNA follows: TGTGCCAGCAGCTCCGGACAGATGAACACTGAAGCTTTCTTT. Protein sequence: CASSSGQMNTEAFF.

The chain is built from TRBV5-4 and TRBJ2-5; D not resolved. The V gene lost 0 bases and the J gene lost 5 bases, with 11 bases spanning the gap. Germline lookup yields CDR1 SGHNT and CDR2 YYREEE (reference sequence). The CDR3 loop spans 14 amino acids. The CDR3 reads CASSLVGRLETQYF. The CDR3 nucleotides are TGTGCCAGCAGCTTGGTTGGCCGTCTGGAGACCCAGTACTTC.

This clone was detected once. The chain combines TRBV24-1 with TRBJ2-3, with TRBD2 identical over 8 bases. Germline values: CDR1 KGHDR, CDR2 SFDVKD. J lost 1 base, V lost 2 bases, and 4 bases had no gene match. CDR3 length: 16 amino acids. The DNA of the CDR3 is TGTGCCACCAGTGATTCGGTAGCGGGACGCACAGATACGCAGTATTTT. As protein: CATSDSVAGRTDTQYF.

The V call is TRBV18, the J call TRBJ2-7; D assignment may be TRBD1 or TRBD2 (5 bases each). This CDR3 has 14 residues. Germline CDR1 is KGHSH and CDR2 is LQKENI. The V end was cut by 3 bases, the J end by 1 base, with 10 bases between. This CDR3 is CASSPGTGSYEQYF. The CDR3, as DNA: TGTGCCAGCTCACCCGGGACGGGGTCCTACGAGCAGTACTTC.

The CDR3 coding sequence is TGTGCCAGCAGCTTATCACCGGTAGATACGCAGTATTTT. Protein sequence: CASSLSPVDTQYF. The gene calls are TRBV7-3 and TRBJ2-3; no clear D. From germline, CDR1 is SGHTA and CDR2 FQGTGA. The CDR3 spans 13 residues. V was cut by 2 bases and J by 5 bases, with 8 bases left in between.

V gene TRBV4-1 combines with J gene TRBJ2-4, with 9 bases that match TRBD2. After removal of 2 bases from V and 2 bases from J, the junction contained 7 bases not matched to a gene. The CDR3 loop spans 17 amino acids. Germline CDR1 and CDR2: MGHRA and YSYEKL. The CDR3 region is CASSQYTSGYTKNIQYF. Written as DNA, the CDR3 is TGCGCCAGCAGCCAATATACTAGCGGGTATACCAAAAACATTCAGTACTTC.

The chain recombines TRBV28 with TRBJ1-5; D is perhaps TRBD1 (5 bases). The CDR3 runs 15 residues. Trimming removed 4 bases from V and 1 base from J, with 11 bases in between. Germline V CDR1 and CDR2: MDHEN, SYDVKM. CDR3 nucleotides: TGTGCCAGCAGTTCGGGGACGGCAAGCAATCAGCCCCAGCATTTT. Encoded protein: CASSSGTASNQPQHF.

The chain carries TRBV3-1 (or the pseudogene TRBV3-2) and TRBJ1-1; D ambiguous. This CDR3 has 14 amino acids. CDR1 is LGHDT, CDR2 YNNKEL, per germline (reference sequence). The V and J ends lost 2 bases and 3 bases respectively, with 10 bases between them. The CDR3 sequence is CASSQTAAHTEAFF. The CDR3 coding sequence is TGTGCCAGCAGCCAAACAGCCGCGCACACTGAAGCTTTCTTT.

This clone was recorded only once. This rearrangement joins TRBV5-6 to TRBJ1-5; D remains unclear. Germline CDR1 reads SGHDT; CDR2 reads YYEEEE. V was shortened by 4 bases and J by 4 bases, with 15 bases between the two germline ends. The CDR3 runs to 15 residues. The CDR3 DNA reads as TGTGCCAGCAGCCCACGCCGAGAGAGGAATCAGCCCCAGCATTTT. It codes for CASSPRRERNQPQHF.